The present T cell receptor beta chain was sequenced within a study of T cell repertoires in cytomegalovirus infection. Across the whole study: Public TCR beta signatures marked donors with CMV infection and the matching HLA.

Details on this clonotype: A much larger clone differs from this one at a single base, so this may be a read error.

TCRdb re-called the reads through MiXCR, storing one row per CDR3 protein. Of 150,000 to 200,000 distinct CDR3 sequences in the sample, roughly 20% were seen once. The CDR3 is made up of 14 amino acids. The germline gives CDR1 SEHNR, CDR2 FQNEAQ (reference sequence). The receptor was isolated from a human donor in good health (CMV status not recorded). Some clones in this sample may be carry-over from other donors' samples. Material for sequencing was PBMCs. The chain has TRBV7-9 and TRBJ2-4; D could derive from TRBD1 or TRBD2 (5 bases each). This chain's CDR3 is CSSSTGTEKNIQYF. CDR3 DNA: TGTTCCAGCAGTACCGGGACGGAGAAAAACATTCAGTACTTC.